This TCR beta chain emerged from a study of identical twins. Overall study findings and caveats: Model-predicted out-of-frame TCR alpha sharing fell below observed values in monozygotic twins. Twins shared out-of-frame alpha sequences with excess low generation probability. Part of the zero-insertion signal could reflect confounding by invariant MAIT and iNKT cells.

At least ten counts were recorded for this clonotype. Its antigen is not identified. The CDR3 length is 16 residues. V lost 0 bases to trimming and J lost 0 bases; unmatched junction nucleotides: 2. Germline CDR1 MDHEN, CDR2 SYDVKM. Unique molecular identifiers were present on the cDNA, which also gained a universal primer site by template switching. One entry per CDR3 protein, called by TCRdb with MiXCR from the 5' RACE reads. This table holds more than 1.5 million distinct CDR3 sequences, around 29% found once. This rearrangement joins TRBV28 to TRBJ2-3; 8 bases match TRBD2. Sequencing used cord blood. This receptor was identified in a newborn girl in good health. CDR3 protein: CASSLWASGSTDTQYF. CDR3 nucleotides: TGTGCCAGCAGTTTATGGGCTAGCGGGAGCACAGATACGCAGTATTTT.